Included here is one T cell receptor (beta chain) sequence, with context. The record originates from a study of cytomegalovirus exposure and HLA in healthy donors. The study ran its PCR with 60 Vbeta and 13 Jbeta primers. Assay used: immunoSEQ multiplex PCR; TCRdb lists only in-frame clones, some missing. The data show tens of thousands of clones, roughly four fifths seen once. The specimen was PBMCs. This receptor was identified in a woman between 40 and 50 years old in good health and CMV-seropositive.

CDR3 nucleotide sequence: TGTGCCAGTAGTATAGAGGACGAGGGTGACGAGCAGTACTTC. It encodes CASSIEDEGDEQYF. The chain carries TRBV19 and TRBJ2-7; weak D call: TRBD2 (5 bases). The CDR3 totals 14 residues. Trimming left V 0 bases short and J 5 bases short, with 11 bases between. Germline V lookup: CDR1 LNHDA, CDR2 SQIVND (reference sequence).